A selection of T cell receptor beta chains follows, all from one sample in a study of identical twins. Each CDR3 protein is one row after TCRdb ran MiXCR on the 5' RACE reads. The sample shows 400,000 to 550,000 distinct CDR3 sequences, 20% to 25% of them seen only once. The data were also submitted as part of a second study, on T cells expressing NK-cell markers.

The sequencing input was CD4+ T cells sorted from blood. The receptors here all came from a woman aged 18-29 years in good health. The CDR3 runs from the conserved cysteine through the conserved F or W. A D gene is named only where the DNA matches it firmly. Rows may omit the clone size; those that give it use once, few, many or a size class.

clone_size cdr3_length j_call v_call d_call cdr3_nt cdr3_aa
few 15 TRBJ2-1 TRBV27 - TGTGCCAGCAGCCAGCAGCTGCCCTCCTACAATGAGCAGTTCTTC CASSQQLPSYNEQFF
- 14 TRBJ2-2 TRBV15 - TGTGCCACCTCCAGGGTCAAGAACACCGGGGAGCTGTTTTTT CATSRVKNTGELFF
- 15 TRBJ2-7 TRBV10-3 TRBD2 TGTGCCATCAGTGGCCGGACTAGCGGGAGCTACGAGCAGTACTTC CAISGRTSGSYEQYF
- 17 TRBJ1-6 TRBV6-1 TRBD1 TGTGCCAGCAGTGAAAAAAACAGACAGGGGTTCAATTCACCCCTCCACTTT CASSEKNRQGFNSPLHF
- 15 TRBJ1-6 TRBV3-1 TRBD1 TGTGCCAGCAGCCTGCGGACAGGGGACAATTCACCCCTCCACTTT CASSLRTGDNSPLHF
once 15 TRBJ1-6 TRBV7-8 TRBD1 TGTGCCAGCAGCTTAACCCGGACAGGGAATTCACCCCTCCACTTT CASSLTRTGNSPLHF
- 13 TRBJ2-3 TRBV10-3 - TGTGCCATCACAACAGGCTTGACGGATACGCAGTATTTT CAITTGLTDTQYF
many 15 TRBJ2-2 TRBV27 - TGTGCCAGCATTAGTTGGCAGGGGAACACCGGGGAGCTGTTTTTT CASISWQGNTGELFF
few 17 TRBJ2-1 TRBV7-9 TRBD2 TGTGCCAGCAGTCGAACCCCAACTAGCGGGGTAAGCAATGAGCAGTTCTTC CASSRTPTSGVSNEQFF
- 11 TRBJ1-5 TRBV2 - TGTGCCAGCAGTGACGGAGGGCCCCAGCATTTT CASSDGGPQHF
- 16 TRBJ2-2 TRBV15 - TGTGCCACCAGCAGAGTGCGGGCCGCGGCCACCGGGGAGCTGTTTTTT CATSRVRAAATGELFF
few 13 TRBJ1-1 TRBV5-1 - TGCGCCAGCAGACTGGACAGCCTAACTAAAGCTTTCTTT CASRLDSLTKAFF
- 13 TRBJ2-7 TRBV6-2/TRBV6-3 - TGTGCCAGCAGTTACCAGGTAACCTACGAGCAGTACTTC CASSYQVTYEQYF
few 14 TRBJ2-7 TRBV12-3/TRBV12-4 TRBD2 TGTGCCAGCAGTTCCCTGACTAGCGGGACCGAGCAGTACTTC CASSSLTSGTEQYF
many 12 TRBJ1-1 TRBV20-1 - TGCAGTGCTAGAGGGGGGAACACTGAAGCTTTCTTT CSARGGNTEAFF
- 14 TRBJ1-1 TRBV12-3/TRBV12-4 - TGTGCCAGCAGTTTAGTCGGGAGGTTAGTGGGCGCTTTCTTT CASSLVGRLVGAFF
- 15 TRBJ2-1 TRBV9 TRBD2 TGTGCCAGCAGCCCGAGCGGGGCTTTCTACAATGAGCAGTTCTTC CASSPSGAFYNEQFF
- 16 TRBJ2-5 TRBV20-1 - TGCAGTGCCCGATGGACGGGGAGAGCGACCAAAGAGACCCAGTACTTC CSARWTGRATKETQYF
- 15 TRBJ2-7 TRBV12-3/TRBV12-4 TRBD2 TGTGCCAGCTCAAGCACTAGCGGGAGTAGGTACGAGCAGTACTTC CASSSTSGSRYEQYF
- 13 TRBJ2-3 TRBV12-3/TRBV12-4 - TGTGCCAGCAGTGTGGGGCGACGGGATACGCAGTATTTT CASSVGRRDTQYF
- 12 TRBJ2-4 TRBV7-9 - TGTGCCAGCAGCCCGCAGAACAACATTCAGTACTTC CASSPQNNIQYF
few 18 TRBJ1-2 TRBV5-1 TRBD1 TGCGCCAGCAGCCTGAACGTCGGGACAGGGGGCTCCTACTATGGCTACACCTTC CASSLNVGTGGSYYGYTF
few 16 TRBJ2-7 TRBV6-1 TRBD2 TGTGCCAGCAGTCCTAGGCCTAGCGGTAACTCCTACGAGCAGTACTTC CASSPRPSGNSYEQYF
- 15 TRBJ2-7 TRBV9 - TGTGCCAGCAGCATGGAGCCCGGGGCCTCCTACGAGCAGTACTTC CASSMEPGASYEQYF
- 13 TRBJ2-7 TRBV7-2 - TGTGCCAGCAGCCCGACGCGGGAACACGAGCAGTACTTC CASSPTREHEQYF
few 14 TRBJ1-3 TRBV20-1 - TGCAGTGCCCGAAGGCGTTCCTCTGGAAACACCATATATTTT CSARRRSSGNTIYF
- 14 TRBJ2-2 TRBV7-2 TRBD1 TGTGCCAGCAGCCCGGGACAGGGGCCCGGGGAGCTGTTTTTT CASSPGQGPGELFF
few 15 TRBJ2-2 TRBV5-6 - TGTGCCAGCAGCTTGCCGGGGACGAACACCGGGGAGCTGTTTTTT CASSLPGTNTGELFF
- 13 TRBJ2-2 TRBV20-1 - TGCAGTGCCACTTCACTGGGGGTCGGGGAGCTGTTTTTT CSATSLGVGELFF
- 12 TRBJ1-2 TRBV20-1 - TGCAGTGCTAATCCAGGAGTTCATGGCTACACCTTC CSANPGVHGYTF
- 14 TRBJ2-1 TRBV7-9 - TGTGCCAGCAGCGCACCAGGGGACACCAATGAGCAGTTCTTC CASSAPGDTNEQFF
few 13 TRBJ1-1 TRBV12-3/TRBV12-4 TRBD1 TGTGCCAGCAGGACAGGGAGAGGGACTGAAGCTTTCTTT CASRTGRGTEAFF
- 14 TRBJ1-2 TRBV20-1 TRBD1 TGCAGTGCCGTTACAGGGGGCTCTTGGCGTGGCTACACCTTC CSAVTGGSWRGYTF
- 13 TRBJ2-1 TRBV12-3/TRBV12-4 - TGTGCCAGCAAAAGACTAGCCTACAATGAGCAGTTCTTC CASKRLAYNEQFF
- 13 TRBJ2-1 TRBV30 - TGTGCCTGGAGGAGGGGGTCCTACAATGAGCAGTTCTTC CAWRRGSYNEQFF
few 16 TRBJ2-1 TRBV27 TRBD2 TGTGCCAGCAGTTTAATCCTAGCGGGGGGGCCGAGTGAGCAGTTCTTC CASSLILAGGPSEQFF
few 16 TRBJ2-1 TRBV12-3/TRBV12-4 - TGTGCCAGCAGGCAGGGGACAAGAAGCTCCTACAATGAGCAGTTCTTC CASRQGTRSSYNEQFF
- 15 TRBJ2-1 TRBV10-2 TRBD2 TGCGCCAGCAGCCAGACTAGCGGGAAGGCGAGTGAGCAGTTCTTC CASSQTSGKASEQFF
- 15 TRBJ1-6 TRBV25-1 - TGTGCCAGCAGTGAATATAAGTCCAAGGGTTCACCCCTCCACTTT CASSEYKSKGSPLHF
- 14 TRBJ1-1 TRBV15 - TGTGCCACCAGCAGAGATAACCTACCCACTGAAGCTTTCTTT CATSRDNLPTEAFF
- 15 TRBJ2-7 TRBV2 - TGTGCCAGCAGTGCAAGGGCAGGGGCGAACTACGAGCAGTACTTC CASSARAGANYEQYF
few 16 TRBJ2-1 TRBV29-1 TRBD1 TGCAGCGCAACGCCTCTTGGGACAGGGAAGTACAATGAGCAGTTCTTC CSATPLGTGKYNEQFF
- 17 TRBJ2-7 TRBV12-3/TRBV12-4 - TGTGCCAGCAGTTTTTTTGGTGGACGGGCGAGCTCCTACGAGCAGTACTTC CASSFFGGRASSYEQYF
- 14 TRBJ2-3 TRBV7-9 - TGTGCCAGCAGCCTTACGGTTCAAGTTGGTACGCAGTATTTT CASSLTVQVGTQYF
- 12 TRBJ2-1 TRBV3-1 - TGTGCCAGCAAGGGCTTCAACAATGAGCAGTTCTTC CASKGFNNEQFF
few 15 TRBJ2-1 TRBV9 TRBD2 TGTGCCAGCAGCCCCGGACTAGCCCCGGGGGGTGAGCAGTTCTTC CASSPGLAPGGEQFF
- 14 TRBJ1-2 TRBV20-1 TRBD1 TGCAGTGCTCAGACCGGGACAGGGTACTATGGCTACACCTTC CSAQTGTGYYGYTF
few 15 TRBJ2-3 TRBV12-3/TRBV12-4 TRBD2 TGTGCCAGCACCTTAGGGCTAGCGGACACAGATACGCAGTATTTT CASTLGLADTDTQYF
few 16 TRBJ2-5 TRBV7-9 - TGTGCCAGCAGCTTAATTTTTAGCCTGGGTCGAGAGACCCAGTACTTC CASSLIFSLGRETQYF
- 15 TRBJ2-1 TRBV5-1 TRBD2 TGCGCCAGCAGCCCCACTAGCGGTACGACAGTTGAGCAGTTCTTC CASSPTSGTTVEQFF